Presented here are 3 T cell receptor beta chains from one specimen sequenced in a study of Ad26.COV2.S vaccination and SARS-CoV-2 variants. As to treatment: about 20 received Ad26.COV2.S at low or high dose, single or two shots; several received placebo; per-sample allocation not given. After the first vaccine or placebo injection, samples were drawn on day 63. Using immunoSEQ multiplex PCR, the repertoire was profiled, and TCRdb retains in-frame clones only, with some absent. The table shows some 390,000 clones, with about 91% occurring only once. Sequences were derived from peripheral blood, sampled in a trial of Ad26.COV2.S vaccine versus placebo. All receptors derive from a person aged 18-60 years who received the Ad26.COV2.S COVID-19 vaccine or a placebo.

The chain uses TRBV10-3 and TRBJ2-3, with TRBD1 matching over 9 bases. The CDR3 consists of 13 residues. Germline V gives CDR1 ENHRY, CDR2 SYGVKD. Trimming removed 6 bases from V and 4 bases from J; junction bases left unmatched: 2. The CDR3 nucleotides are TGTGCCATCAGCCGACAGGGGGCAGATACGCAGTATTTT. Amino acids: CAISRQGADTQYF.

This chain uses TRBV30 with TRBJ2-7, with 8 bases that match TRBD1. The CDR3 runs to 13 residues. Trimming cost V 3 bases and J 7 bases; bases outside gene matches: 8. Germline V gene lookup returns CDR1 GTSNPN and CDR2 SVGIG (reference sequence). CDR3 nucleotide sequence: TGTGCCTGGAGAGGCAGGGGGCCAAGGGAGCAGTACTTC. This gives the protein CAWRGRGPREQYF.

This chain connects TRBV10-3 to TRBJ1-2; 9 bases are shared with TRBD1. V shed 5 bases and J 7 bases; nucleotides not matched to a gene: 5. Germline V gene data show CDR1 as ENHRY and CDR2 as SYGVKD. CDR3 length: 13 amino acids. CDR3 in amino acids: CAISPRDRAGYTF. The CDR3 DNA sequence: TGTGCCATCAGTCCCCGGGACAGGGCTGGCTACACCTTC.